This T cell receptor beta chain stems from a study of tumor-infiltrating lymphocytes in primary liver carcinoma. The wider study: Tumors were staged T1-T3 N0M0 and measured roughly 4.2 to 10 cm across. Study-level points and caveats: Relative to tumor region pairs, the tumor-adjacent and tumor-blood pairs showed overlap that was lower.

Co-extracting RNA and DNA was done with roughly 17-34 mg of unsorted bulk tissue as input. Surgical resection was used to treat these primary liver carcinoma patients. Synthesis of TCR beta cDNA was carried out from 450 to 500 ng total RNA with a constant-region primer. Three nested multiplex PCR rounds, a slightly modified ARM-PCR method, built the TCR beta libraries. TCRdb fed the multiplex PCR reads into MiXCR, producing one record per CDR3 protein. The sample yields some 95,000 distinct CDR3 sequences, roughly 70% seen once. With respect to this clonotype: Its antigen remains unidentified.

Sample: tumor-adjacent normal liver tissue. This receptor was taken from a man aged 40-55 years with primary liver carcinoma and hepatitis B virus infection.

CDR3 sequence reads: CASSPLAAANTGELFF. The CDR3 DNA reads TGTGCCAGCAGCCCCCTTGCGGCTGCGAACACCGGGGAGCTGTTTTTT. The chain has TRBV9 and TRBJ2-2; no reliable D call. V lost 4 bases to trimming and J lost 0 bases, with 13 bases between them. Germline V gene lookup returns CDR1 SGDLS and CDR2 YYNGEE. There are 16 residues in the CDR3.